The clone carrying this TCR beta chain is categorized as medium-sized. The target antigen is unknown. V dropped 0 bases and J dropped 3 bases, with 6 bases sitting between them. Germline V gene data show CDR1 as SGHNT and CDR2 as YYREEE (reference sequence). CDR3 size: 13 residues. Only in-frame clones appear in the TCRdb table, and some are missing; sequencing was by immunoSEQ multiplex PCR. Here the sample spans tens of thousands of clones, 88% being singletons. This sample stems from a study of T cells in localized non-small cell lung cancer. Overall study results and limits: T cell clonality was highest in uninvolved adjacent lung, above tumor. Out of the top 100 tumor clones, a median approximately 57 were seen in adjacent lung. The study linked higher blood T cell density to longer overall survival.

The clonotype comes from a woman aged 40 to 75 with stage I lung adenocarcinoma. This chain links TRBV5-4 with TRBJ1-2; no clear D gene. The sequencing used peripheral blood, collected before any cancer treatment. CDR3 residues: CASSLDWDYGYTF. CDR3 DNA sequence: TGTGCCAGCAGCTTGGACTGGGACTATGGCTACACCTTC.